The T cell receptor (beta chain) under discussion was sequenced for a study of blood T cell repertoires in COVID-19 (dated by TCRdb to 2020 to 2022). About the full investigation: Samples covering the acute and convalescent phases of COVID-19 were provided by collaborators in the United States, Italy and Spain. Subjects who had been exposed to COVID-19, were actively infected with it, or had recovered from it provided the deeply sampled blood TCRbeta repertoires that made up the dataset. HLA class I and class II types, where available, came from metadata supplied by the sample provider rather than from assay-based typing. The material from the prospective study consisted of cDNA or gDNA derived from T cells, B-cell-depleted T cells, or PBMCs. The repertoires were released in a freely available public database meant as a resource for research on the immune response to SARS-CoV-2. Nearly every sample came with metadata listing a de-identified subject ID, COVID-19 status, age in years and sex. Samples came from the ongoing ImmuneRACE study (first 160 participants) plus 1,254 subjects from 6 global collaborators. Results the study describes overall, beyond this receptor: The amount of clinical and demographic metadata varied by source and participant and was provided uncurated.

Details on this clone: The clone's antigen remains unknown. No much larger clone is present one base from it, and per-base qualities are unavailable.

Collaborating institutions collected whole blood in K2EDTA tubes following their own protocols. For TCRbeta analysis, collaborator samples were shipped as frozen whole blood, as isolated PBMCs, or as DNA extracted from either sample type. The immunoSEQ Assay, a bias-controlled multiplex PCR, was used to amplify TCRbeta CDR3 regions from genomic DNA. Per the original workflow: Within the assay, amplification of reference gene primers was used to estimate how many nucleated cells each sample contained. To quantify the absolute abundance of each unique TCRbeta CDR3 rearrangement, sequence reads were collapsed and filtered. For each sample, productive Simpson clonality was calculated as the square root of Simpson's diversity index across productive rearrangements. Held by TCRdb, this immuneACCESS table contains in-frame sequences only and omits some clones. Under half of the omission traces to an unresolved V gene where checked; the cause of the rest is unknown. That table furnishes V, J and clone size, whereas the DNA furnished D and trimming. The sample yields about 160,000 clones; roughly four fifths were counted once. 11% of the sample rests with the top ten.

Inclusive of the bounding cysteine and phenylalanine, the CDR3 is 17 residues long. The read is trimmed to its CDR3 DNA, 51 bases read in frame from base 1. V is pruned by 0 bases and J by 1 base, leaving 4 bases of the junction without a gene match. The germline V gene yields SGHDT for CDR1 and YYEEEE for CDR2. This clonotype was sampled from a human donor in a cohort sampled during active COVID-19. What was sequenced was peripheral blood. This chain joins TRBV5-6 to TRBJ2-4; TRBD1 matches 10 bases in the middle. CDR3 region: CASSLGPGQGAKNIQYF. The sequenced DNA: TGTGCCAGCAGCTTGGGGCCGGGACAGGGGGCCAAAAACATTCAGTACTTC.